This T cell receptor beta chain was recorded in a study of blood T cell repertoires in COVID-19. About the research overall: COVID-19 samples from acute and convalescent phases originated in the United States, Italy and Spain. Nucleic acid was either cDNA or gDNA, and it came from T cells, B-cell-depleted T cells, or PBMCs.

Per the original methods: Amplifying reference gene primers gave estimates of nucleated cell counts. TCRdb keeps only in-frame clones here, not all; method: immunoSEQ multiplex PCR. V and J calls and clone size come straight from that table; D and trimming were deduced from the DNA. The sample carries about 240,000 clones, about 87% recorded once. Participants spanned ages about 18 to 90 years and resided in roughly 22 US areas. The V end was cut by 3 bases, the J end by 2 bases, with 10 bases between. The CDR3 has 14 residues. Germline V lookup: CDR1 SGHNT, CDR2 YYREEE (reference sequence). The clonotype comes from a young woman with acute COVID-19. The sample consisted of PBMCs or T cells enriched from blood (not recorded which). The chain links TRBV5-4 to TRBJ2-3; no clear D. CDR3 protein: CASSSNRLTDTQYF. As DNA, the CDR3 is TGTGCCAGCAGCTCGAATAGACTCACAGATACGCAGTATTTT.